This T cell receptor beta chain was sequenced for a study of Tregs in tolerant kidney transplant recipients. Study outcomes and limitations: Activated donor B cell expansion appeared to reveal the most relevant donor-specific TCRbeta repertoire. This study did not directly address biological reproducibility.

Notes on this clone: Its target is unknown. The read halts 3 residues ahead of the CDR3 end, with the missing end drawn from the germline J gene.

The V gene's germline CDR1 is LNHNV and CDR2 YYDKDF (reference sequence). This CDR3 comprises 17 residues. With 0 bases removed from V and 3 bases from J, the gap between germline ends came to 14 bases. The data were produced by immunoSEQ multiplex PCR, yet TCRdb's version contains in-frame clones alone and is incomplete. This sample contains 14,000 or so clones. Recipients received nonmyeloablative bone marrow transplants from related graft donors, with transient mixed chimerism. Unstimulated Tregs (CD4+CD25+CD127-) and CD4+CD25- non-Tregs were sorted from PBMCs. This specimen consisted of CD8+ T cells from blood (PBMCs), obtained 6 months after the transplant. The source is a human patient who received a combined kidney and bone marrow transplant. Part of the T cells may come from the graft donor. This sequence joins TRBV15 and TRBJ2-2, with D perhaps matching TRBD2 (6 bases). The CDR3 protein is CATSRDYGGADTGELFF. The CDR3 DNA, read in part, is TGTGCCACCAGCAGAGATTATGGAGGGGCGGACACCGGGGAG.